The 16 T cell receptor beta chains listed next were all sequenced from one sample in a study of T cells in localized non-small cell lung cancer. Sequenced by immunoSEQ multiplex PCR; TCRdb stores in-frame clones only, minus some. The table shows about 24,000 clones, with 80% to 95% occurring only once. Sample: peripheral blood, taken before any cancer treatment. All receptors derive from a man aged 40-75 years with stage III squamous cell lung carcinoma.

The V and J genes are TRBV14 and TRBJ1-5; 7 bases align to TRBD1. The J segment lost 4 bases and the V segment lost 0 bases, leaving 12 bases of the junction unmatched. Germline V gene data show CDR1 as SGHDN and CDR2 as FVKESK. The CDR3 covers 18 residues. The DNA for the CDR3 is TGTGCCAGCAGCCAAGACCGGAAGGTGACAGGGATGAATCAGCCCCAGCATTTT. Its translation: CASSQDRKVTGMNQPQHF.

The chain couples TRBV4-1 to TRBJ2-2; TRBD2 agrees at 12 bases. The length of the CDR3 is 19 residues. Trimming at V came to 4 bases and at J to 2 bases, leaving 11 bases not matched to a gene. Germline CDR1 is MGHRA and CDR2 is YSYEKL. The CDR3 nucleotides read TGCGCCAGCAGCCCCCGGACTAGCGGGACTCGAAGAAACACCGGGGAGCTGTTTTTT. The encoded protein is CASSPRTSGTRRNTGELFF.

V gene TRBV28 combines with J gene TRBJ2-1, with 8 bases fitting TRBD2. The CDR3 is made up of 16 amino acids. Trimming cost V 5 bases and J 5 bases; bases outside gene matches: 11. From germline, CDR1 is MDHEN and CDR2 SYDVKM. The CDR3 here is CASSPIQREWDNEQFF. The CDR3 nucleotides are TGTGCCAGCAGTCCAATCCAGCGGGAGTGGGACAATGAGCAGTTCTTC.

V and J are TRBV7-9 and TRBJ1-1; D gene ambiguous. The V gene lost 1 base and the J gene lost 1 base, with 4 bases spanning the gap. The germline V gene encodes CDR1 SEHNR and CDR2 FQNEAQ (reference sequence). The CDR3 spans 13 residues. CDR3 residues: CASSLEENTEAFF. CDR3 coding DNA: TGTGCCAGCAGCTTAGAAGAGAACACTGAAGCTTTCTTT.

This clone has only a few counts. This rearrangement joins TRBV7-6 to TRBJ2-2; TRBD1 agrees at 10 bases. V shed 7 bases, J shed 4 bases, and the junction held 6 bases outside the gene matches. The CDR3 is 15 amino acids. Germline V gene sequence: CDR1 SGHVS, CDR2 FNYEAQ. The CDR3 DNA reads as TGTGCCAGCAATTCCGGGACAGGGGTCACCGGGGAGCTGTTTTTT. Encoded protein: CASNSGTGVTGELFF.

The CDR3 reads CASSLEGFEQYF. DNA of the CDR3: TGTGCCAGCAGCTTAGAAGGGTTCGAGCAGTACTTC. The chain is built from TRBV7-9 and TRBJ2-7, with D uncertain. The CDR3 runs to 12 residues. Looked up from germline, CDR1 is SEHNR and CDR2 is FQNEAQ (reference sequence). V lost 1 base, J lost 6 bases, and 7 bases lay in between.

This chain uses TRBV7-9 with TRBJ1-1; D remains unclear. V shed 4 bases and J shed 1 base, with 7 bases lying between them. The germline gives CDR1 SEHNR, CDR2 FQNEAQ (reference sequence). CDR3 size: 13 residues. This CDR3 reads CASSSPGNTEAFF. CDR3 coding DNA: TGTGCCAGCAGCTCTCCGGGGAACACTGAAGCTTTCTTT. Drawing the rest from reference TRBV7-9 and TRBJ1-1, the complete variable domain is DTGVSQNPRHKITKRGQNVTFRCDPISEHNRLYWYRQTLGQGPEFLTYFQNEAQLEKSRLLSDRFSAERPKGSFSTLEIQRTEQGDSAMYLCASSSPGNTEAFFGQGTRLTVV.

The chain uses TRBV6-1 and TRBJ1-4; D ambiguous. There are 13 residues in the CDR3. Germline loops: CDR1 MNHNS, CDR2 SASEGT. Trimming left V 7 bases short and J 0 bases short, with 6 bases between. The CDR3 nucleotides are TGTGCCAGCATGAGGGCAACTAATGAAAAACTGTTTTTT. Its protein product is CASMRATNEKLFF.

The V gene is TRBV5-6, the J gene TRBJ2-1; TRBD2 aligns across 16 bases. CDR3 length equals 17 residues. The germline V gene has CDR1 SGHDT and CDR2 YYEEEE. Trimming took 4 bases from V and 3 from J; bases not matched to a gene: 4. The CDR3 spells CASSRGLAGGGYNEQFF. Here the CDR3 DNA reads TGTGCCAGCAGCAGGGGACTAGCGGGAGGGGGCTACAATGAGCAGTTCTTC.

This rearrangement joins TRBV19 to TRBJ2-7, with a weak D call TRBD1 (6 bases). Trimming removed 3 bases from V and 1 base from J, with 13 bases in between. The germline gives CDR1 LNHDA, CDR2 SQIVND (reference sequence). CDR3 length: 15 amino acids. Here the CDR3 reads CASSILYRESYEQYF. CDR3 sequence (DNA): TGTGCCAGTAGTATTTTGTACAGGGAGTCCTACGAGCAGTACTTC.

This chain connects TRBV27 to TRBJ1-2, with D unclear. The V end lost 8 bases, the J end lost 1 base, and 20 bases lay between the germline ends. Per the germline V gene, CDR1 is MNHEY and CDR2 is SMNVEV (reference sequence). There are 16 residues in the CDR3. CDR3 region: CASRTEQGDFNYGYTF. Here the CDR3 DNA reads TGTGCCAGCCGCACTGAACAAGGAGACTTTAACTATGGCTACACCTTC.

The rearrangement uses TRBV7-2 and TRBJ2-2; 9 bases line up with TRBD1. The CDR3 totals 14 residues. Losses at the gene ends were 8 bases for V and 5 bases for J; bases not matched to a gene: 6. From germline, CDR1 is SGHTA and CDR2 FQGNSA. Here the CDR3 DNA reads TGTGCCAGCCGGGACAGGGATCTGACCGGGGAGCTGTTTTTT. It translates to CASRDRDLTGELFF. The entire variable domain, with the rest obtained from reference TRBV7-2 and TRBJ2-2, is as follows: GAGVSQSPSNKVTEKGKDVELRCDPISGHTALYWYRQSLGQGLEFLIYFQGNSAPDKSGLPSDRFSAERTGGSVSTLTIQRTQQEDSAVYLCASRDRDLTGELFFGEGSRLTVL.

This chain connects TRBV5-1 to TRBJ2-3; D uncertain. CDR3 length equals 13 residues. Germline-derived CDR1 and CDR2 are SGHRS and YFSETQ. The V and J ends lost 5 bases and 2 bases respectively, with 9 bases between them. The CDR3 nucleotides are TGCGCCAGCAGACAACTTGCCACAGATACGCAGTATTTT. It yields the protein CASRQLATDTQYF.

The chain joins TRBV2 to TRBJ2-1; D ambiguous. The CDR3 totals 12 residues. In germline, CDR1 is SNHLY, CDR2 FYNNEI. Trimming removed 2 bases from V and 9 bases from J, with 8 bases in between. CDR3 in DNA: TGTGCCAGCAGTGAACAACGACGTGAGCAGTTCTTC. Amino acid sequence: CASSEQRREQFF.

This chain uses TRBV28 with TRBJ1-1; D perhaps matches TRBD1 (6 bases). The CDR3 is made up of 14 amino acids. Per germline, CDR1 MDHEN and CDR2 SYDVKM. V was cut by 8 bases and J by 0 bases, with 13 bases left in between. The DNA of the CDR3 is TGTGCCAGCGGACAGCCTTCCATGAACACTGAAGCTTTCTTT. This translates into CASGQPSMNTEAFF.

V and J are TRBV30 and TRBJ2-5; D gene uncertain. This CDR3 comprises 12 residues. Trimming left V 4 bases short and J 4 bases short, with 10 bases between. Germline V gene data show CDR1 as GTSNPN and CDR2 as SVGIG (reference sequence). The CDR3, as DNA: TGTGCCTGGACCCTATCCCGAGAGACCCAGTACTTC. Translating gives CAWTLSRETQYF.